A single sample is the source of the 20 T cell receptor beta chains below, sequenced in a study of OX40 agonist ivuxolimab in advanced cancers. Libraries were prepared by immunoSEQ multiplex PCR; TCRdb keeps only in-frame clonotypes and omits some of them. The sample shows tens of thousands of clones, 65% to 90% of them seen only once. This specimen was CD4+ or CD8+ T cells sorted from blood, taken in a trial of the OX40 agonist ivuxolimab. Source of these receptors: an adult with an advanced solid tumor such as melanoma, head and neck, liver or kidney cancer.

This clone was counted only a few times. This chain joins TRBV6-5 and TRBJ2-1, with 9 bases fitting TRBD1. Trimming cost V 6 bases and J 6 bases; bases outside gene matches: 3. The germline V gene encodes CDR1 MNHEY and CDR2 SVGAGI. The CDR3 is 13 residues long. The CDR3 DNA sequence: TGTGCCAGCAGCCGGGACAGGGTCAATGAGCAGTTCTTC. This codes for CASSRDRVNEQFF.

The V and J genes are TRBV28 and TRBJ2-7, with 8 bases lining up with TRBD2. Germline CDR1 MDHEN, CDR2 SYDVKM. Unmatched junction bases numbered 10, after V lost 6 bases and J lost 0 bases. The CDR3 spans 16 residues. The CDR3 region has the DNA TGTGCCAGCAGAGGCGGAGGCGGGAGGAGCTCCTACGAGCAGTACTTC. Its protein is CASRGGGGRSSYEQYF. Full variable domain (rest looked up from reference TRBV28 and TRBJ2-7): DVKVTQSSRYLVKRTGEKVFLECVQDMDHENMFWYRQDPGLGLRLIYFSYDVKMKEKGDIPEGYSVSREKKERFSLILESASTNQTSMYLCASRGGGGRSSYEQYFGPGTRLTVT.

J is TRBJ2-1 and V is TRBV2; D possibly corresponds to TRBD1 (9 bases). Trimming took off 6 bases at V and 0 bases at J, with 39 bases between the two ends. This CDR3 has 24 residues. Germline values: CDR1 SNHLY, CDR2 FYNNEI. CDR3 nucleotide sequence: TGTGCCAGCAGGACCGGGTGTGGACAGGGGAGAACTAGCGGCCTATCGATCTCCTACAATGAGCAGTTCTTC. It encodes CASRTGCGQGRTSGLSISYNEQFF.

This chain joins TRBV9 and TRBJ1-2; 10 bases are shared with TRBD1. The length of the CDR3 is 15 residues. CDR1 SGDLS and CDR2 YYNGEE come from the germline V gene. Unmatched junction bases numbered 4, after V lost 4 bases and J lost 1 base. The CDR3 DNA follows: TGTGCCAGCAGCCCACGGACAGGGGGTAACTATGGCTACACCTTC. Amino acid sequence: CASSPRTGGNYGYTF.

This rearrangement joins TRBV19 to TRBJ2-4; the match to TRBD1 covers 9 bases. The length of the CDR3 is 15 residues. After removal of 8 bases from V and 6 bases from J, the junction contained 11 bases not matched to a gene. Germline-derived CDR1 and CDR2 are LNHDA and SQIVND (reference sequence). CDR3 residues: CASGPAGTGRNIQYF. As DNA, the CDR3 is TGTGCCAGTGGGCCTGCCGGGACAGGGAGAAACATTCAGTACTTC.

This sequence joins TRBV4-2 and TRBJ2-1, with 9 bases lining up with TRBD2. This CDR3 region has 18 residues. Trimming removed 0 bases from V and 7 bases from J; junction bases left unmatched: 13. Germline loops: CDR1 LGHNA, CDR2 YNFKEQ. The CDR3 protein is CASSQDPSGSGGSNEQFF. The CDR3 DNA is TGTGCCAGCAGCCAAGATCCCTCGGGGAGCGGGGGGTCGAATGAGCAGTTCTTC.

This chain joins TRBV19 and TRBJ1-5; 10 bases line up with TRBD1. Unmatched junction bases numbered 10, after V lost 9 bases and J lost 5 bases. In germline, CDR1 is LNHDA, CDR2 SQIVND (reference sequence). This CDR3 has 15 amino acids. The CDR3 DNA reads as TGTGCCAGCAGACGTGACAGGGGGCGGGATCAGCCCCAGCATTTT. Translation: CASRRDRGRDQPQHF.

This chain connects TRBV6-5 to TRBJ1-3; no clear D gene. Germline loops: CDR1 MNHEY, CDR2 SVGAGI. This CDR3 comprises 14 residues. With 7 bases removed from V and 0 bases from J, the gap between germline ends came to 10 bases. The CDR3 here is CASKTGNSGNTIYF. The CDR3 coding sequence is TGTGCCAGCAAAACGGGAAACTCTGGAAACACCATATATTTT.

This clone appeared once. The chain has TRBV5-1 and TRBJ2-3; TRBD2 is a possible D gene (7 bases). V dropped 6 bases and J dropped 0 bases, with 11 bases sitting between them. Germline lookup yields CDR1 SGHRS and CDR2 YFSETQ. The CDR3 contains 14 residues. The CDR3 protein is CASKGGGSTDTQYF. The CDR3 nucleotides are TGCGCCAGCAAGGGGGGAGGGAGCACAGATACGCAGTATTTT.

This chain uses TRBV7-2 with TRBJ1-2; D remains unclear. CDR1 and CDR2 (germline): SGHTA, FQGNSA. V was shortened by 1 base and J by 8 bases, with 14 bases between the two germline ends. The CDR3 covers 14 residues. DNA of the CDR3: TGTGCCAGCAGCTTAGTAGGGCAGAGAACGGGCTACACCTTC. Protein product: CASSLVGQRTGYTF.

The rearrangement joins TRBV7-2 to TRBJ1-5; D might be TRBD1 (5 bases). Germline V gene data show CDR1 as SGHTA and CDR2 as FQGNSA. The CDR3 extends over 15 amino acids. The germline V and J ends were trimmed by 1 base and 3 bases, with 10 bases remaining between them. CDR3: CASSLGGGFNQPQHF. The DNA for the CDR3 is TGTGCCAGCAGCTTAGGGGGCGGATTCAATCAGCCCCAGCATTTT.

This sequence joins TRBV11-2 and TRBJ1-4; D ambiguous. The ends were cut back, 2 bases at V and 8 bases at J, with 9 bases in the middle. Germline values: CDR1 SGHAT, CDR2 FQNNGV. This CDR3 spans 13 amino acids. CDR3 coding DNA: TGTGCCAGCAGCTTAACGGGTAGAGAAAAACTGTTTTTT. This codes for CASSLTGREKLFF.

V usage is TRBV6-5 and J usage is TRBJ1-2; TRBD1 might be the D (6 bases). Trimming took off 5 bases at V and 4 bases at J, with 17 bases between the two ends. CDR1 is MNHEY, CDR2 SVGAGI, per germline. The CDR3 consists of 15 residues. The chain's CDR3 is CASSPRTARAYGYTF. The CDR3 DNA follows: TGTGCCAGCAGTCCGCGGACAGCGCGGGCCTATGGCTACACCTTC.

The chain has TRBV30 and TRBJ2-1, with TRBD1 as a possible D gene (5 bases). The V end lost 5 bases, the J end lost 3 bases, and 17 bases lay between the germline ends. CDR1 is GTSNPN, CDR2 SVGIG, per germline (reference sequence). There are 15 residues in the CDR3. As DNA, the CDR3 is TGTGCCTGGGACTCGGGCAGGGTGAACTACAATGAGCAGTTCTTC. Translation: CAWDSGRVNYNEQFF.

This clone was picked up one time. The chain recombines TRBV5-1 with TRBJ1-1; D uncertain. CDR1 SGHRS and CDR2 YFSETQ come from the germline V gene. V was shortened by 0 bases and J by 3 bases, with 6 bases between the two germline ends. This CDR3 comprises 13 residues. CDR3 region: CASSLGRDTEAFF. CDR3 sequence (DNA): TGCGCCAGCAGCTTGGGTAGGGACACTGAAGCTTTCTTT.

The chain carries TRBV5-4 and TRBJ2-1; 9 bases match TRBD2. With V trimmed by 4 bases and J by 6 bases, 14 bases remained unmatched. CDR1 is SGHNT, CDR2 YYREEE, per germline (reference sequence). This CDR3 has 17 residues. CDR3 protein: CASSQGLGGGEINEQFF. CDR3 DNA: TGTGCCAGCAGCCAAGGTCTCGGCGGGGGGGAGATCAATGAGCAGTTCTTC. The full variable domain, rest sourced from reference TRBV5-4 and TRBJ2-1, is ETGVTQSPTHLIKTRGQQVTLRCSSQSGHNTVSWYQQALGQGPQFIFQYYREEENGRGNFPPRFSGLQFPNYSSELNVNALELDDSALYLCASSQGLGGGEINEQFFGPGTRLTVL.

The V gene is TRBV7-9, the J gene TRBJ2-2, with D unclear. The V end lost 3 bases, the J end lost 1 base, and 9 bases lay between the germline ends. Germline CDR1 reads SEHNR; CDR2 reads FQNEAQ (reference sequence). The CDR3 sequence is 15 residues long. CDR3 nucleotide sequence: TGTGCCAGCAGCTTGGGCAGGCTGAACACCGGGGAGCTGTTTTTT. As protein: CASSLGRLNTGELFF.

This chain connects TRBV5-3 to TRBJ2-1, with 8 nucleotides matching TRBD2. TRBV5-3 falls under the ORF class, with uncertain function. This CDR3 is 17 amino acids long. Germline trimming cut 0 bases from V and 4 bases from J; bases unmatched to any gene: 9. The CDR3 sequence is CARSLEAGDPSYNEQFF. CDR3 in DNA: TGTGCCAGAAGCTTGGAAGCGGGGGACCCTTCGTACAATGAGCAGTTCTTC.

This clone was counted a few times. This rearrangement joins TRBV7-2 to TRBJ2-6, with D unresolved. Trimming took 4 bases from V and 2 from J, leaving 0 bases between them. CDR1 is SGHTA, CDR2 FQGNSA, per germline. This CDR3 is 12 amino acids long. The CDR3 DNA follows: TGTGCCAGCAGCTCTGGGGCCAACGTCCTGACTTTC. This translates into CASSSGANVLTF. Full variable domain (missing parts from reference TRBV7-2 and TRBJ2-6): GAGVSQSPSNKVTEKGKDVELRCDPISGHTALYWYRQSLGQGLEFLIYFQGNSAPDKSGLPSDRFSAERTGGSVSTLTIQRTQQEDSAVYLCASSSGANVLTFGAGSRLTVL.

The chain links TRBV5-1 to TRBJ1-2; TRBD1 matches at 8 bases. Germline CDR1 is SGHRS and CDR2 is YFSETQ. V lost 3 bases and J lost 0; bases outside the gene matches: 19. The CDR3 spans 20 residues. The CDR3 nucleotides are TGCGCCAGCAGCTCGCACATCTATCCCGGGACAGGTGACGCTAACTATGGCTACACCTTC. Translated, it gives CASSSHIYPGTGDANYGYTF.